One sample yielded the 4 T cell receptor beta chains listed below, sequenced in a study of post-analysis software for immune sequencing data. General study findings and limits: Roughly five TRBV segments appeared more often in patients than in controls, and TRBV5-6, TRBV5-1 and TRBV20-1 were among these.

Unique molecular identifiers were present in the TCR beta cDNA libraries. TCRdb fed the PCR reads into MiXCR, producing one record per CDR3 protein. The sample contains 750,000 to 900,000 distinct CDR3 sequences, approximately 44% of which appear only once. For these TCRs, the target antigens are not known. The sequencing sample was made of blood. These receptors were taken from a girl aged 10 to 17 with multiple sclerosis.

The V and J genes are TRBV12-3 or TRBV12-4 and TRBJ2-7, with 13 bases identical to TRBD2. Unmatched junction bases numbered 10, after V lost 6 bases and J lost 5 bases. The CDR3 totals 16 residues. CDR3 loop: CASSHRGGLAGHEQYF. The CDR3 region has the DNA TGTGCCAGCAGCCATAGGGGGGGACTAGCGGGACACGAGCAGTACTTC.

The chain uses TRBV2 and TRBJ2-1, with 15 bases matching TRBD2. This CDR3 region has 13 residues. The V segment lost 8 bases and the J segment 9 bases; nucleotides outside the gene matches: 2. Germline assignment: CDR1 SNHLY and CDR2 FYNNEI. CDR3 nucleotides: TGTGCCAGCGGGGGACTAGCGGGAGGTGAGCAGTTCTTC. This encodes CASGGLAGGEQFF.

The chain carries TRBV12-3 or TRBV12-4 and TRBJ2-7; D ambiguous. This CDR3 has 13 residues. V lost 3 bases and J lost 7, with 13 bases in between. The CDR3 coding sequence is TGTGCCAGCAGTTTCGGGCCGGGTCGGGAGCAGTACTTC. Protein product: CASSFGPGREQYF.

The genes are TRBV12-3 or TRBV12-4 and TRBJ2-7, with D perhaps TRBD1 (5 bases). This CDR3 has 15 residues. Trimming took off 1 base at V and 3 bases at J, with 13 bases between the two ends. The CDR3 bases are TGTGCCAGCAGTTTAGTATGGCCGACAGTCTACGAGCAGTACTTC. Translation gives CASSLVWPTVYEQYF.